A single sample gave rise to the 9 T cell receptor beta chains below, sequenced in a study of beta chain bispecific antibodies for T cell cancers. From the 5' RACE reads, TCRdb called clonotypes with MiXCR, one entry per CDR3 protein. This sample carries 20,000 to 25,000 distinct CDR3 sequences, roughly 3% of them seen once, and the ten largest clones take around 30%. Blood mononuclear cells were expanded for two to three days using either OKT3 anti-CD3 antibody or CD3/CD28 beads. Study-wide points: The leukemia cells, rather than normal T cells, gave most of the targeted TRBV signal.

These receptors have no known antigen. The material sequenced was healthy donor T cells cultured with leukemia cells. The receptors were gathered from a human donor in good health. Some clones in this sample may be carry-over from other donors' samples.

This clonotype was recorded at least ten times. This chain joins TRBV19 and TRBJ2-4; 7 positions match TRBD1. J gave up 6 bases and V 4 bases, and 6 bases lay outside the gene matches. The CDR3 loop spans 14 amino acids. Germline-derived CDR1 and CDR2 are LNHDA and SQIVND (reference sequence). CDR3 residues: CASSKGQSGNIQYF. CDR3 nucleotides: TGTGCCAGTAGTAAGGGACAGTCCGGAAACATTCAGTACTTC.

This clonotype was picked up many times. The chain recombines TRBV5-4 with TRBJ2-7; D is possibly TRBD2 (5 bases). Trimming stripped 2 bases from V and 6 bases from J, with 9 bases between. CDR3 length equals 12 residues. CDR1 is SGHNT, CDR2 YYREEE, per germline (reference sequence). CDR3 nucleotide sequence: TGTGCCAGCAGCTTCGGGGTAGCCGAGCAGTACTTC. Amino acids: CASSFGVAEQYF.

There are many counts of this clonotype. This chain connects TRBV5-1 to TRBJ2-3; TRBD2 matches 9 bases. CDR1 and CDR2 from the germline V gene are SGHRS and YFSETQ. With 3 bases clipped from V and 1 base from J, the junction kept 3 bases outside the gene matches. CDR3 length equals 15 residues. The CDR3 nucleotides read TGCGCCAGCAGCTCAAAGCGGGGGGGCACAGATACGCAGTATTTT. It codes for CASSSKRGGTDTQYF.

In its sample, this clonotype is medium-sized. The V gene is TRBV5-1, the J gene TRBJ1-1; D is unresolved. Germline CDR1 is SGHRS and CDR2 is YFSETQ. There are 13 residues in the CDR3. V lost 2 bases and J lost 3, with 8 bases in between. The CDR3: CASSFNGHTEAFF. CDR3 coding DNA: TGCGCCAGCAGCTTCAACGGACACACTGAAGCTTTCTTT.

This clonotype showed up just a few times. The genes are TRBV20-1 and TRBJ1-1, with D perhaps matching TRBD1 (5 bases). CDR1 and CDR2 (germline): DFQATT, SNEGSKA (reference sequence). The V gene lost 3 bases and the J gene lost 4 bases, with 12 bases spanning the gap. This CDR3 region has 13 residues. Here the CDR3 DNA reads TGCAGTGCTAGGAGGGTGGGGGGCACTGAAGCTTTCTTT. It is translated as CSARRVGGTEAFF.

The sample holds many counts of this clonotype. CDR3 sequence: CALRVGSEAFF. CDR3 bases: TGTGCCCTCCGGGTAGGGTCTGAAGCTTTCTTT. The rearrangement joins TRBV10-3 to TRBJ1-1; D uncertain. Germline V lookup: CDR1 ENHRY, CDR2 SYGVKD. The CDR3 has 11 amino acids. V was trimmed by 11 bases and J by 6 bases, leaving 13 bases between them.

This clonotype has a count of ten or more. The rearrangement joins TRBV20-1 to TRBJ1-5; TRBD1 matches 7 bases. The CDR3 has 15 residues. V was pared by 5 bases and J by 3 bases, with 10 bases of the junction left unmatched. Per the germline V gene, CDR1 is DFQATT and CDR2 is SNEGSKA (reference sequence). The DNA of the CDR3 is TGCAGTGCTCATCCTACAGGGGAATCCAATCAGCCCCAGCATTTT. Its translation: CSAHPTGESNQPQHF.

This clonotype was recorded at least ten times. This sequence joins TRBV7-8 and TRBJ2-3; 7 bases agree with TRBD2. CDR1 SGHVS and CDR2 FQNEAQ come from the germline V gene. CDR3 size: 18 residues. The J segment lost 2 bases and the V segment lost 10 bases, leaving 21 bases of the junction unmatched. The CDR3 reads CATQPSSMASGYTDTQYF. The CDR3 region has the DNA TGTGCCACCCAGCCATCCTCAATGGCTAGCGGATACACAGATACGCAGTATTTT.

Within the sample, this clonotype is medium-sized. V gene TRBV10-2 combines with J gene TRBJ1-1; maybe TRBD1 (5 bases). CDR3 length: 12 residues. V lost 9 bases and J 6 bases, leaving 14 bases between the germline ends. Germline V gene lookup returns CDR1 WSHSY and CDR2 SAAADI. The CDR3 DNA follows: TGCGCCAGTCGGGGCTTAAGTGCTGAAGCTTTCTTT. It encodes CASRGLSAEAFF.